This passage covers 8 T cell receptor beta chains from one sample sequenced in a study of blood T cell repertoires in COVID-19. TCRdb's table, derived via immunoSEQ multiplex PCR, lists solely in-frame clones and lacks some. The sample lists some 130,000 clones; about 80% were seen once. The sequenced sample was peripheral blood. All receptors come from a human donor in a cohort sampled during active COVID-19.

The chain has TRBV16 and TRBJ1-4; 7 bases match TRBD1. Looked up from germline, CDR1 is KGHSY and CDR2 is FQNENV. This CDR3 has 14 amino acids. V was pared by 5 bases and J by 7 bases, with 7 bases of the junction left unmatched. CDR3 sequence (DNA): TGTGCCAGCAGCTCGCAGGGACAGTCTGAAAAACTGTTTTTT. Amino acid sequence: CASSSQGQSEKLFF.

In DNA form, the CDR3 reads TGCGCCAGCAGCTCCGGGGGTAATGAAGCTTTCTTT. Encoded protein: CASSSGGNEAFF. This chain uses TRBV5-1 with TRBJ1-1; a weak D match, TRBD1 (5 bases). Germline V gene lookup returns CDR1 SGHRS and CDR2 YFSETQ. The CDR3 has 12 amino acids. V was shortened by 3 bases and J by 7 bases, with 10 bases between the two germline ends.

The gene calls are TRBV5-6 and TRBJ2-7; 10 nucleotides agree with TRBD1. Germline CDR1 reads SGHDT; CDR2 reads YYEEEE. There are 15 residues in the CDR3. V shed 2 bases and J 6 bases; nucleotides not matched to a gene: 8. The chain's CDR3 is CASSFFDRGQGEQYV. CDR3 coding DNA: TGTGCCAGCAGCTTTTTCGACAGGGGGCAGGGCGAGCAGTACGTC.

The J gene is TRBJ1-1, the V gene TRBV19; D is undetermined. This CDR3 contains 11 residues. The V gene's germline CDR1 is LNHDA and CDR2 SQIVND (reference sequence). The V end lost 7 bases, the J end lost 5 bases, and 8 bases lay between the germline ends. CDR3 loop: CASIRGTEAFF. The CDR3 bases are TGTGCCAGTATCCGAGGGACTGAAGCTTTCTTT.

The sample holds one count of this clone. This chain uses TRBV10-3 with TRBJ1-2; D is ambiguous. Trimming left V 0 bases short and J 8 bases short, with 19 bases between. This CDR3 spans 16 amino acids. Per germline, CDR1 ENHRY and CDR2 SYGVKD. Here the CDR3 DNA reads TGTGCCATCAGTGAGTCCTCCGAGGTACATTTGAAAGGCTACACCTTC. Its protein product is CAISESSEVHLKGYTF.

The chain recombines TRBV6-2 or TRBV6-3 with TRBJ2-2; possibly TRBD2 for D (5 bases). V lost 2 bases to trimming and J lost 4 bases, with 20 bases between them. Germline V CDR1 and CDR2: MNHEY, SVGEGT. The CDR3 is made up of 18 amino acids. CDR3 bases: TGTGCCAGCAGTTACCCCCACGAGGGTGGGGTGGGCACCGGGGAGCTGTTTTTT. The encoded protein is CASSYPHEGGVGTGELFF.

In this sample, this clone turned up once. CDR3 region: CASSPETGAWETQYF. The CDR3 DNA follows: TGTGCCAGCAGTCCGGAGACAGGGGCCTGGGAGACCCAGTACTTC. This chain joins TRBV14 and TRBJ2-5; TRBD1 matches 8 bases. The CDR3 spans 15 residues. Germline lookup yields CDR1 SGHDN and CDR2 FVKESK. With 6 bases clipped from V and 5 bases from J, the junction kept 11 bases outside the gene matches.

The chain carries TRBV4-2 and TRBJ2-3; 9 bases are shared with TRBD2. The CDR3 consists of 18 residues. The V gene's germline CDR1 is LGHNA and CDR2 YNFKEQ. V shed 2 bases, J shed 0 bases, and the junction held 9 bases outside the gene matches. In DNA form, the CDR3 reads TGTGCCAGCAGCCAACGCGGGGCTAGCGGGGTGAGCACAGATACGCAGTATTTT. As protein: CASSQRGASGVSTDTQYF.